This T cell receptor (beta chain) was sequenced in a study of T cell repertoires in cytomegalovirus infection. Looking at the study overall: TCR beta signatures that were public indicated CMV infection and matching HLA type. Findings and caveats of the study: There were HLA-C-restricted CMV-specific TCR beta clonotypes dominating the ex vivo response. Individuals carrying CMV plus the relevant HLA were identified by cumulative frequency of public TCR beta families.

TCRdb analysed the reads with MiXCR anew, one entry per CDR3 protein. The sample gives hundreds of thousands of distinct CDR3 sequences, 15% to 20% of which show up once; 12% is in the top ten. Germline V gene data show CDR1 as MNHEY and CDR2 as SVGAGI. The CDR3 spans 16 residues. V dropped 2 bases and J dropped 2; count of bases not matched to a gene: 8. A note on this clonotype: Its specificity is unknown.

Sequencing used PBMCs. The sequence was collected from a human donor in good health (CMV status not recorded). Some clones in this sample may be carry-over from other donors' samples. This chain links TRBV6-5 with TRBJ1-2, with 7 bases that match TRBD1. The CDR3 DNA is TGTGCCAGCAGTTACGGTCTACCGACAGGGAACTATGGCTACACCTTC. It specifies CASSYGLPTGNYGYTF.